The 27 T cell receptor beta chains given below trace back to one sample, sequenced in a study of OX40 agonist ivuxolimab in advanced cancers. Assay: immunoSEQ multiplex PCR; the TCRdb copy retains only in-frame clones and omits some. The sample lists around 64,000 clones, more than 85% occurring once. The sequencing here drew on CD4+ or CD8+ T cells sorted from blood, taken in a trial of the OX40 agonist ivuxolimab. Every receptor here comes from an adult with an advanced solid tumor such as melanoma, head and neck, liver or kidney cancer.

This rearrangement joins TRBV18 to TRBJ1-4; TRBD1 matches at 8 bases. Losses at the gene ends were 0 bases for V and 0 bases for J; bases not matched to a gene: 6. The CDR3 has 18 amino acids. The germline V gene has CDR1 KGHSH and CDR2 LQKENI. As DNA, the CDR3 is TGTGCCAGCTCACCACCATGGGGACAGGTATCAACTAATGAAAAACTGTTTTTT. This gives the protein CASSPPWGQVSTNEKLFF.

This clone appeared a single time. The chain joins TRBV9 to TRBJ2-6; the match to TRBD1 covers 9 bases. Germline CDR1 and CDR2: SGDLS and YYNGEE. V lost 0 bases to trimming and J lost 9 bases; unmatched junction nucleotides: 4. The CDR3 sequence is 15 residues long. Here the CDR3 DNA reads TGTGCCAGCAGCGTAGGGGACAGGGTCGACAACGTCCTGACTTTC. This encodes CASSVGDRVDNVLTF.

The rearrangement uses TRBV28 and TRBJ2-1; D is perhaps TRBD2 (5 bases). This CDR3 is built from 17 residues. Trimming shortened V by 3 bases and J by 5 bases, and 20 bases separated the two germline ends. The germline gives CDR1 MDHEN, CDR2 SYDVKM. CDR3 region: CASSLRSGEATHNEQFF. The CDR3 DNA is TGTGCCAGCAGTTTGAGGTCCGGGGAAGCCACCCACAATGAGCAGTTCTTC.

Concerning this clone: This is likely an artifact of a read error, given a far larger clone one base away. This rearrangement joins TRBV25-1 to TRBJ2-5; unclear D gene. Per germline, CDR1 MGHDK and CDR2 SYGVNS. CDR3 length: 13 residues. This CDR3 is CASSETGLATLHF. CDR3 bases: TGTGCCAGCAGTGAGACCGGGCTGGCTACCCTCCACTTC.

V gene TRBV27 combines with J gene TRBJ2-7, with TRBD2 matching 13 bases. Germline V gene sequence: CDR1 MNHEY, CDR2 SMNVEV (reference sequence). CDR3 length: 17 residues. The V gene end was trimmed by 8 bases and the J gene end by 2 bases; junction bases not matched to a gene: 12. CDR3 bases: TGTGCCAGCGCCCCCGGGACTAGCGGGGATTCAACCTACGAGCAGTACTTC. Protein: CASAPGTSGDSTYEQYF.

This chain joins TRBV5-8 and TRBJ2-5; D is possibly TRBD1 (6 bases). This CDR3 is built from 14 residues. The V end lost 1 base, the J end lost 9 bases, and 16 bases lay between the germline ends. Germline CDR1 is SGHTS and CDR2 is YDEGEE. The CDR3 protein is CASSLPTGMEAQYF. CDR3 DNA: TGTGCCAGCAGCTTGCCAACAGGGATGGAGGCCCAGTACTTC.

In nucleotides, the CDR3 is TGCACCAGCAGCCGGGGACAGGGGGAACCCCTTAGAAGCAATCAGCCCCAGCATTTT. Translated: CTSSRGQGEPLRSNQPQHF. The V call is TRBV1, the J call TRBJ1-5; the DNA was not used to check the table's D call, TRBD1. TRBV1 is recorded as a pseudogene. The CDR3 contains 19 residues.

The chain recombines TRBV4-1 with TRBJ2-7, with 7 bases matching TRBD2. The CDR3 totals 15 residues. V was clipped by 1 base and J by 2 bases; unmatched bases: 5. CDR1 is MGHRA, CDR2 YSYEKL, per germline. Here the CDR3 reads CASSQVGTTTYEQYF. Here the CDR3 DNA reads TGCGCCAGCAGCCAAGTAGGGACTACCACCTACGAGCAGTACTTC.

The V call is TRBV5-6, the J call TRBJ2-7; no reliable D call. Germline loops: CDR1 SGHDT, CDR2 YYEEEE. V lost 0 bases to trimming and J lost 1 base, with 8 bases between them. This CDR3 has 14 residues. For the CDR3, the DNA is TGTGCCAGCAGCTTGGCAGGAAATTCCTACGAGCAGTACTTC. Amino acids: CASSLAGNSYEQYF. The full variable domain, in which reference TRBV5-6 and TRBJ2-7 provide the parts outside the CDR3, is DAGVTQSPTHLIKTRGQQVTLRCSPKSGHDTVSWYQQALGQGPQFIFQYYEEEERQRGNFPDRFSGHQFPNYSSELNVNALLLGDSALYLCASSLAGNSYEQYFGPGTRLTVT.

The chain uses TRBV4-1 and TRBJ2-1, with unresolved D. Trimming left V 2 bases short and J 7 bases short, with 6 bases between. The V gene's germline CDR1 is MGHRA and CDR2 YSYEKL. The CDR3 has 12 residues. CDR3 loop: CASSQNKNEQFF. The CDR3 DNA reads TGCGCCAGCAGCCAAAATAAAAATGAGCAGTTCTTC.

CDR3 in amino acids: CASSGTATGYYGYTF. CDR3 in DNA: TGTGCCAGCAGTGGTACGGCGACAGGTTACTATGGCTACACCTTC. The chain uses TRBV7-2 and TRBJ1-2, with a possible D match to TRBD1 (6 bases). The germline CDR1 and CDR2 sequences are SGHTA and FQGNSA. The CDR3 contains 15 residues. The germline V and J ends were trimmed by 6 bases and 3 bases, with 17 bases remaining between them.

Worth noting for this clone: Other nucleotide sequences in the sample specify the same CDR3. This rearrangement joins TRBV9 to TRBJ2-7, with TRBD2 matching over 9 bases. There are 14 residues in the CDR3. V shed 4 bases, J shed 3 bases, and the junction held 5 bases outside the gene matches. The germline CDR1 and CDR2 sequences are SGDLS and YYNGEE. DNA for the CDR3: TGTGCCAGCAGCCCAGCGGGGGGCAGCTACGAGCAGTACTTC. Its protein product is CASSPAGGSYEQYF. Full variable domain (outside the CDR3, taken from reference TRBV9 and TRBJ2-7): DSGVTQTPKHLITATGQRVTLRCSPRSGDLSVYWYQQSLDQGLQFLIQYYNGEERAKGNILERFSAQQFPDLHSELNLSSLELGDSALYFCASSPAGGSYEQYFGPGTRLTVT.

The V call is TRBV10-3, the J call TRBJ2-7; D perhaps matches TRBD1 (6 bases). CDR3 length equals 14 residues. Germline loops: CDR1 ENHRY, CDR2 SYGVKD. V was cut by 2 bases and J by 1 base, with 9 bases left in between. CDR3: CAISENRASYEQYF. CDR3 nucleotide sequence: TGTGCCATCAGTGAGAACAGGGCATCCTACGAGCAGTACTTC.

CDR3 in DNA: TGTGCCAGCAGGGTCCTGGCTAGCGGGGGGGCTTATACGCAGTATTTT. Its translation: CASRVLASGGAYTQYF. V is TRBV27 and J is TRBJ2-3; the match to TRBD2 covers 12 bases. V lost 6 bases, J lost 7 bases, and 11 bases stayed unmatched. The CDR3 runs to 16 residues. Germline V lookup: CDR1 MNHEY, CDR2 SMNVEV (reference sequence).

This clone was seen just once. The CDR3 nucleotides are TGTGCCAGCAGCTTGGCCCGGGCCGAGAGTCCCTCTGGAAACACCATATATTTT. This codes for CASSLARAESPSGNTIYF. The chain recombines TRBV5-4 with TRBJ1-3, with no clear D. The CDR3 has 18 amino acids. Trimming pared 0 bases from V and 0 bases from J, leaving 16 bases between. The germline gives CDR1 SGHNT, CDR2 YYREEE (reference sequence).

This chain links TRBV11-2 with TRBJ2-2, with 7 positions matching TRBD2. Trimming removed 11 bases from V and 6 bases from J; junction bases left unmatched: 6. Germline V gene data show CDR1 as SGHAT and CDR2 as FQNNGV. CDR3 size: 12 residues. This CDR3 is CAGGELAGELFF. In DNA, the CDR3 is TGTGCCGGGGGGGAGTTAGCCGGGGAGCTGTTTTTT.

The chain combines TRBV9 with TRBJ2-5; D is unclear. The germline V and J ends were trimmed by 0 bases and 1 base, with 10 bases remaining between them. Germline-derived CDR1 and CDR2 are SGDLS and YYNGEE. This CDR3 is built from 15 residues. The CDR3 DNA sequence: TGTGCCAGCAGCGTAGGTGTGACAATCCAAGAGACCCAGTACTTC. The encoded protein is CASSVGVTIQETQYF.

The chain is built from TRBV7-9 and TRBJ1-4; D uncertain. Per germline, CDR1 SEHNR and CDR2 FQNEAQ (reference sequence). This CDR3 is built from 14 residues. Trimming left V 5 bases short and J 4 bases short, with 11 bases between. As DNA, the CDR3 is TGTGCCAGCAGCCAGATTCCGTTTAATGAAAAACTGTTTTTT. Encoded protein: CASSQIPFNEKLFF.

In regard to this clone: One end of the junction is discordant with germline, which a read error may explain. This sequence joins TRBV5-6 and TRBJ2-7; D not certain. The germline V gene has CDR1 SGHDT and CDR2 YYEEEE. There are 12 residues in the CDR3. The CDR3 DNA is TGTGCCAGCAGCTTGGTCTCCCACGAGCAGTACTTC. Protein: CASSLVSHEQYF.

Remarks on this clone: Since a much larger clone is just one base distant, this may be a read error. Other DNA sequences from this sample encode an identical CDR3 as well. The chain couples TRBV2 to TRBJ1-2; 9 nucleotides align to TRBD1. The CDR3 totals 14 residues. In germline, CDR1 is SNHLY, CDR2 FYNNEI. V lost 1 base to trimming and J lost 8 bases; unmatched junction nucleotides: 5. DNA of the CDR3: TGTGCCAGCAGTGAAGGCCGGGACAGGGCCGGCTACACCTTC. It codes for CASSEGRDRAGYTF.

V gene TRBV6-6 combines with J gene TRBJ1-1; 7 bases are shared with TRBD1. CDR3 length: 13 amino acids. V lost 5 bases to trimming and J lost 4 bases; unmatched junction nucleotides: 4. From germline, CDR1 is MNHNY and CDR2 SVGAGI (reference sequence). CDR3 sequence (DNA): TGTGCCAGCAGTAGACAGGGCGGCACTGAAGCTTTCTTT. Residues: CASSRQGGTEAFF.

CDR3 sequence: CASSTGGGTEAFF. The CDR3 nucleotides read TGTGCCAGCAGTACGGGAGGGGGCACTGAAGCTTTCTTT. The rearrangement joins TRBV9 to TRBJ1-1; the D gene is possibly TRBD1 (6 bases). V was cut by 5 bases and J by 4 bases, with 12 bases left in between. This CDR3 contains 13 residues. In germline, CDR1 is SGDLS, CDR2 YYNGEE.

This chain joins TRBV6-5 and TRBJ1-5; 9 bases line up with TRBD1. The CDR3 runs to 14 residues. With 6 bases clipped from V and 5 bases from J, the junction kept 5 bases outside the gene matches. Germline-derived CDR1 and CDR2 are MNHEY and SVGAGI. DNA for the CDR3: TGTGCCAGCAGGCCGGACAGGGGTGATCAGCCCCAGCATTTT. Its protein product is CASRPDRGDQPQHF.

This clone was counted once. Written as DNA, the CDR3 is TGTGCCAGCAGTTCACTAGCGGGGGGGATCCAAGAGACCCAGTACTTC. Translating it yields CASSSLAGGIQETQYF. This chain joins TRBV6-5 and TRBJ2-5; 13 positions agree with TRBD2. CDR1 MNHEY and CDR2 SVGAGI come from the germline V gene. This CDR3 has 16 amino acids. Trimming cost V 4 bases and J 1 base; bases outside gene matches: 3.

Concerning this clone: The junction does not match germline at one end; this may be a read error. This rearrangement joins TRBV10-3 to TRBJ2-6; TRBD1 matches at 7 bases. CDR3 length: 17 residues. The germline V gene encodes CDR1 ENHRY and CDR2 SYGVKD. This CDR3 is CAITETGPHSGANVLTF. The DNA of the CDR3 is TGTGCCATCACTGAGACAGGGCCCCACTCTGGGGCCAACGTCCTGACTTTC.

This chain joins TRBV27 and TRBJ2-7, with 7 positions matching TRBD2. This CDR3 comprises 12 residues. CDR1 is MNHEY, CDR2 SMNVEV, per germline (reference sequence). V lost 6 bases, J lost 6 bases, and 5 bases stayed unmatched. CDR3 nucleotide sequence: TGTGCCAGCAGCCTGGGCGGGGGCGAGCAGTACTTC. It is translated as CASSLGGGEQYF.

The chain links TRBV15 to TRBJ1-5; D is perhaps TRBD1 (5 bases). Trimming cost V 5 bases and J 2 bases, with 16 bases left between them. This CDR3 contains 16 residues. CDR1 and CDR2 (germline): LNHNV, YYDKDF (reference sequence). Written as DNA, the CDR3 is TGTGCCACCAGCTCCCCAGGGAGGGAGGGCAATCAGCCCCAGCATTTT. Translated: CATSSPGREGNQPQHF.